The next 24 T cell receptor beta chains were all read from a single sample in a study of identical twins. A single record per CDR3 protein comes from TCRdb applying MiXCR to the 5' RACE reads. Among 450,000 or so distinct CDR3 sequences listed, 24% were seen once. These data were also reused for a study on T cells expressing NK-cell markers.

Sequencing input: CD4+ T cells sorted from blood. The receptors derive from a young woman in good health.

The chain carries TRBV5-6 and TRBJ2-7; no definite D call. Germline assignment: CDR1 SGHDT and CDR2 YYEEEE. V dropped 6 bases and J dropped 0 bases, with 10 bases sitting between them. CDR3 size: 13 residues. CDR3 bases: TGTGCCAGCAACAATGACGTCTCCTACGAGCAGTACTTC. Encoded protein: CASNNDVSYEQYF.

The CDR3 DNA reads TGTGCCAGCAGTCCCGGTAGGACATACTACTCTGGGGCCAACGTCCTGACTTTC. This codes for CASSPGRTYYSGANVLTF. The rearrangement uses TRBV12-3 or TRBV12-4 and TRBJ2-6; TRBD1 is a possible D gene (5 bases). The length of the CDR3 is 18 residues. Between the trimmed V and J ends, which lost 5 bases and 0 bases, there was a span of 17 bases.

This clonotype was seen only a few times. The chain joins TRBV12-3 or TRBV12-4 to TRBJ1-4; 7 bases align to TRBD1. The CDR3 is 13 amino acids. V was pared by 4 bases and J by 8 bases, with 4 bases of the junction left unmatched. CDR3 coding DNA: TGTGCCAGCAGTTGGGCAGGGGGAGAAAAACTGTTTTTT. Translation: CASSWAGGEKLFF.

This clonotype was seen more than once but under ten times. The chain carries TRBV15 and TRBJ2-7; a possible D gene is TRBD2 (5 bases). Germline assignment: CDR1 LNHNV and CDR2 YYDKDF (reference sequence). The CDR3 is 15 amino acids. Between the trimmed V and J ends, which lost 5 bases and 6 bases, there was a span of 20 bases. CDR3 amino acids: CATSSHRGVWGEQYF. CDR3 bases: TGTGCCACCAGCTCCCACCGGGGAGTTTGGGGCGAGCAGTACTTC.

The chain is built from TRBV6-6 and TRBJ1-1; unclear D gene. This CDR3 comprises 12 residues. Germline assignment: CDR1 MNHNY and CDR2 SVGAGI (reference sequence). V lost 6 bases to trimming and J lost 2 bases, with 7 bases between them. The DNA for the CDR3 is TGTGCCAGCAGCCTACATAACACTGAAGCTTTCTTT. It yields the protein CASSLHNTEAFF.

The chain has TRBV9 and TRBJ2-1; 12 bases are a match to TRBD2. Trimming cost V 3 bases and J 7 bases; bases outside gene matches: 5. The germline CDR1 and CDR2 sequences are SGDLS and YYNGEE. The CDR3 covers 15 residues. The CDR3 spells CASSGGGTSGNEQFF. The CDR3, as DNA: TGTGCCAGCAGCGGGGGGGGGACTAGCGGGAATGAGCAGTTCTTC.

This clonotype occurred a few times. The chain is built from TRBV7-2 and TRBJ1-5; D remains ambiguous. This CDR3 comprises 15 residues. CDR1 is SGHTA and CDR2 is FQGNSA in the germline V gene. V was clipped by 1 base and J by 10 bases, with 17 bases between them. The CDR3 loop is CASSLGGWTESPQHF. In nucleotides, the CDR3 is TGTGCCAGCAGCTTAGGGGGTTGGACGGAGTCACCCCAGCATTTT.

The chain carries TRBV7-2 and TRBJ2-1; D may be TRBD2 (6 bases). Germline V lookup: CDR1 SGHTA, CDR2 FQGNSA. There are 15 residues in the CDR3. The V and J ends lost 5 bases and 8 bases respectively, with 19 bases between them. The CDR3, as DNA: TGTGCCAGCAGCACCTCCGGGACTCCTTTTGATGAGCAGTTCTTC. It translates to CASSTSGTPFDEQFF.

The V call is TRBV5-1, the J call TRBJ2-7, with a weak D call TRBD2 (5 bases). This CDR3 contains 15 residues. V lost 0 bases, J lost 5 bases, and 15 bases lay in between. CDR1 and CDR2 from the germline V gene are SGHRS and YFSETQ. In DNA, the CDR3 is TGCGCCAGCAGCTTGGTAGGACCGGGGTCAAACGAGCAGTACTTC. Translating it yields CASSLVGPGSNEQYF.

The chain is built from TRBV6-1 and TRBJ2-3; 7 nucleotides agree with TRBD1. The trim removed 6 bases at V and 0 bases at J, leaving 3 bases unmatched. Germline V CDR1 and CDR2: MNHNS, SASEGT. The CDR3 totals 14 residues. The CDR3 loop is CASRQGQSTDTQYF. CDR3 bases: TGTGCCAGCAGACAGGGGCAAAGCACAGATACGCAGTATTTT.

The CDR3 sequence is CASPLGREGRDTQYF. CDR3 coding DNA: TGTGCCAGCCCCCTTGGGCGGGAGGGGCGAGATACGCAGTATTTT. The rearrangement links TRBV12-3 or TRBV12-4 to TRBJ2-3; 9 bases match TRBD2. V lost 8 bases and J lost 5; bases outside the gene matches: 11. The CDR3 sequence is 15 residues long.

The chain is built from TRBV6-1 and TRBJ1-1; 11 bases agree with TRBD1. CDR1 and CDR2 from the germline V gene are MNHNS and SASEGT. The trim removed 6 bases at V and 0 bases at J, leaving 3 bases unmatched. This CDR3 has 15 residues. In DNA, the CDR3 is TGTGCCAGCAGGGGGACAGGGGGTTTGAACACTGAAGCTTTCTTT. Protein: CASRGTGGLNTEAFF.

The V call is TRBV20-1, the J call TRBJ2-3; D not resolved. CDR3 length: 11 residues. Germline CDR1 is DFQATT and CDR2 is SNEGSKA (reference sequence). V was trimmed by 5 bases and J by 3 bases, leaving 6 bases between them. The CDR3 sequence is CSAWDTDTQYF. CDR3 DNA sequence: TGCAGTGCTTGGGATACAGATACGCAGTATTTT.

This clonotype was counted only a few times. The CDR3 DNA follows: TGTGCCAGCAGTTTACCCCGGACTAGCGGGAGAGGTGATACGCAGTATTTT. Protein product: CASSLPRTSGRGDTQYF. The rearrangement joins TRBV12-3 or TRBV12-4 to TRBJ2-3; 13 nucleotides agree with TRBD2. This CDR3 spans 17 amino acids. V lost 2 bases, J lost 6 bases, and 8 bases stayed unmatched.

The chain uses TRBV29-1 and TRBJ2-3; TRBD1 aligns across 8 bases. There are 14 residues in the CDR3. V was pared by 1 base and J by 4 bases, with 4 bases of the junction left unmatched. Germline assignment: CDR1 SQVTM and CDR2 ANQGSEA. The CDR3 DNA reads TGCAGCGTTGAAGGCGACAGGGGATCAGATACGCAGTATTTT. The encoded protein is CSVEGDRGSDTQYF.

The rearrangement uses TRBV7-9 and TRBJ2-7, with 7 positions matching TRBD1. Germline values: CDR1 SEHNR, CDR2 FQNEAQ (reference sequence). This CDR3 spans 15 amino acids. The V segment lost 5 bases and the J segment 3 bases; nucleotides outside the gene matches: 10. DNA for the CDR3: TGTGCCAGCAGCCATAAGGGACAGAATATCTACGAGCAGTACTTC. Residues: CASSHKGQNIYEQYF.

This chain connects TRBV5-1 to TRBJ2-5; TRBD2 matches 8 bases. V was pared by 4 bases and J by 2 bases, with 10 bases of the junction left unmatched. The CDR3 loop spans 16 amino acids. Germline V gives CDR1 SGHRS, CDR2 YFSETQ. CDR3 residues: CASSPTLKREQETQYF. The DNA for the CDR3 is TGCGCCAGCAGCCCGACCCTAAAGCGGGAGCAAGAGACCCAGTACTTC.

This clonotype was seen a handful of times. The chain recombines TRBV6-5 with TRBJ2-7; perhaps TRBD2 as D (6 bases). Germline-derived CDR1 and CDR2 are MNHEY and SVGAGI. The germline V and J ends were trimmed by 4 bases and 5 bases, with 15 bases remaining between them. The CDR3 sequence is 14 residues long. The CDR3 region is CASSWRAGYNEQYF. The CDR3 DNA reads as TGTGCCAGCAGTTGGAGGGCAGGTTACAACGAGCAGTACTTC.

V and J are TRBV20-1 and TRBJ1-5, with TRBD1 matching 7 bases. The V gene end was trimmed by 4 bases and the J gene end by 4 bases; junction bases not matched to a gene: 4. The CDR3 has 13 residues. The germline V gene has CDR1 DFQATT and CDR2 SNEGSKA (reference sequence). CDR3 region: CSATYRGNQPQHF. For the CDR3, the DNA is TGCAGTGCTACCTACAGGGGTAATCAGCCCCAGCATTTT.

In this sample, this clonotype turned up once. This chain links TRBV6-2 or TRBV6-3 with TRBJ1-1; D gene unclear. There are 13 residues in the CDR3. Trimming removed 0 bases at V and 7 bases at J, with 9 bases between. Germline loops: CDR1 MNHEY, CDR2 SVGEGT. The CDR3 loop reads CASSYSGKGEAFF. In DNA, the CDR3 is TGTGCCAGCAGTTACTCGGGGAAAGGTGAAGCTTTCTTT.

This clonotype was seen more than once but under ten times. CDR3 bases: TGCAGTGCTAGAGATCCTCCGGGACTAGCGGGAGCTGAGACCCAGTACTTC. Protein: CSARDPPGLAGAETQYF. This chain uses TRBV20-1 with TRBJ2-5; 14 bases match TRBD2. Trimming cost V 0 bases and J 5 bases; bases outside gene matches: 8. This CDR3 spans 17 amino acids. Germline V gene data show CDR1 as DFQATT and CDR2 as SNEGSKA (reference sequence).

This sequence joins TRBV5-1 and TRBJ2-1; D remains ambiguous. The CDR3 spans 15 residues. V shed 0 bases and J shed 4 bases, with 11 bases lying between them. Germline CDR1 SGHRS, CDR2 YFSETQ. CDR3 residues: CASSLVVTHYNEQFF. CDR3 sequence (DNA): TGCGCCAGCAGCTTGGTGGTGACACATTACAATGAGCAGTTCTTC.

The DNA for the CDR3 is TGTGCCAGCAGCCGCAGGGGTAGGAACACTGAAGCTTTCTTT. Protein: CASSRRGRNTEAFF. The chain uses TRBV25-1 and TRBJ1-1, with TRBD1 as a possible D gene (6 bases). The ends were cut back, 6 bases at V and 1 base at J, with 12 bases in the middle. Germline values: CDR1 MGHDK, CDR2 SYGVNS. There are 14 residues in the CDR3.

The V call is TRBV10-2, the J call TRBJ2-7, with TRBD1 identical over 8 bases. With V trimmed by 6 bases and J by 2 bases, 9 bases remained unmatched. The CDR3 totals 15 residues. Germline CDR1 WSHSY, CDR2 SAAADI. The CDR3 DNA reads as TGCGCCAGCAGGAGAGGACAGGGAAACGCCTACGAGCAGTACTTC. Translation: CASRRGQGNAYEQYF.